The 14 T cell receptor beta chains in this list originate from one sample, sequenced in a study of blood T cell repertoires in COVID-19. Assay: immunoSEQ multiplex PCR; the TCRdb copy retains only in-frame clones and omits some. The sample has about 63,000 clones, around 80% seen once. Sequenced input: peripheral blood. Every receptor here comes from a human donor in a cohort sampled during active COVID-19.

J is TRBJ1-2 and V is TRBV28, with D perhaps matching TRBD1 (5 bases). The germline V gene has CDR1 MDHEN and CDR2 SYDVKM. The CDR3 sequence is 16 residues long. V lost 3 bases to trimming and J lost 7 bases, with 21 bases between them. The CDR3 sequence: CASSLAGILHFSGYTF. CDR3 nucleotides: TGTGCCAGCAGTTTGGCAGGGATTCTGCATTTTTCTGGCTACACCTTC.

V usage is TRBV7-3 and J usage is TRBJ1-2; D is undetermined. This CDR3 spans 12 amino acids. Germline V gene sequence: CDR1 SGHTA, CDR2 FQGTGA. Trimming took off 4 bases at V and 5 bases at J, with 8 bases between the two ends. The CDR3 region is CASSSPGYGYTF. The DNA of the CDR3 is TGTGCCAGCAGCTCCCCGGGGTATGGCTACACCTTC.

The chain combines TRBV4-1 with TRBJ2-6, with 9 bases matching TRBD1. V was pared by 0 bases and J by 0 bases, with 6 bases of the junction left unmatched. The length of the CDR3 is 19 residues. Germline V lookup: CDR1 MGHRA, CDR2 YSYEKL. CDR3 DNA: TGCGCCAGCAGCCAAGACCTAGGGGGACAGGGCTCTGGGGCCAACGTCCTGACTTTC. Translating it yields CASSQDLGGQGSGANVLTF.

The chain is built from TRBV6-6 and TRBJ2-7, with 10 bases matching TRBD2. The CDR3 is 14 residues long. The germline V gene has CDR1 MNHNY and CDR2 SVGAGI (reference sequence). The J segment lost 4 bases and the V segment lost 6 bases, leaving 6 bases of the junction unmatched. As DNA, the CDR3 is TGTGCCAGCAGCTCACCTAGCGGGAGTTACGAGCAGTACTTC. Protein product: CASSSPSGSYEQYF.

J is TRBJ1-1 and V is TRBV10-3, with D maybe TRBD1 (6 bases). This CDR3 spans 16 amino acids. Germline values: CDR1 ENHRY, CDR2 SYGVKD. The V end was cut by 4 bases, the J end by 3 bases, with 18 bases between. DNA for the CDR3: TGTGCCATCAGTGGTGCAGGGGTAGCTTCCTACACTGAAGCTTTCTTT. Protein sequence: CAISGAGVASYTEAFF.

CDR3: CASNSDRTYSGNTIYF. The CDR3 DNA reads TGTGCCAGTAATTCGGACAGGACTTACTCTGGAAACACCATATATTTT. V is TRBV19 and J is TRBJ1-3, with TRBD1 matching 7 bases. The CDR3 consists of 16 residues. Germline-derived CDR1 and CDR2 are LNHDA and SQIVND (reference sequence). V was clipped by 7 bases and J by 0 bases; unmatched bases: 9.

The V gene is TRBV6-5, the J gene TRBJ2-7; 11 positions match TRBD1. The J segment lost 3 bases and the V segment lost 0 bases, leaving 1 base of the junction unmatched. The length of the CDR3 is 15 residues. Germline CDR1 MNHEY, CDR2 SVGAGI. CDR3 bases: TGTGCCAGCAGTTACTCCGGGACAGGGGGCTACGAGCAGTACTTC. Translated: CASSYSGTGGYEQYF.

This clone appeared a single time. This chain connects TRBV27 to TRBJ1-4, with a tentative D call TRBD1 (6 bases). Germline V gene data show CDR1 as MNHEY and CDR2 as SMNVEV (reference sequence). This CDR3 is built from 13 residues. Trimming left V 5 bases short and J 8 bases short, with 12 bases between. CDR3 sequence (DNA): TGTGCCAGCAGTACAGCAAGGGGGGAAAAACTGTTTTTT. Protein product: CASSTARGEKLFF.

The V gene is TRBV4-1, the J gene TRBJ2-2; TRBD2 matches 10 bases. V dropped 4 bases and J dropped 5; count of bases not matched to a gene: 16. Germline V CDR1 and CDR2: MGHRA, YSYEKL. The CDR3 is made up of 19 amino acids. CDR3 DNA: TGCGCCAGCAGCCGGGGGGGAAGCGGGAGGGCCGGTAGGACCGGGGAGCTGTTTTTT. It codes for CASSRGGSGRAGRTGELFF.

The rearrangement joins TRBV28 to TRBJ1-2; D is unresolved. The length of the CDR3 is 13 residues. CDR1 and CDR2 (germline): MDHEN, SYDVKM. The CDR3 here is CDEVSGFFYGYTF. The CDR3 nucleotides read TGTGATGAGGTGAGTGGGTTCTTTTATGGCTACACCTTC.

V is TRBV10-3 and J is TRBJ2-7; TRBD2 aligns across 12 bases. CDR3 size: 15 residues. V gave up 3 bases and J gave up 6 bases; unmatched junction bases: 6. From germline, CDR1 is ENHRY and CDR2 SYGVKD. For the CDR3, the DNA is TGTGCCATCAGTGAATGGACTAGCGGGAATTCCGAGCAGTACTTC. Residues: CAISEWTSGNSEQYF.

The chain uses TRBV6-1 and TRBJ1-1; no firm D call. V was trimmed by 5 bases and J by 4 bases, leaving 11 bases between them. This CDR3 has 13 residues. From germline, CDR1 is MNHNS and CDR2 SASEGT. The CDR3 is CASSYAKSTEAFF. CDR3 nucleotide sequence: TGTGCCAGCAGTTATGCCAAGAGCACTGAAGCTTTCTTT.

The chain uses TRBV29-1 and TRBJ2-1; 10 bases are shared with TRBD2. The V gene's germline CDR1 is SQVTM and CDR2 ANQGSEA. Trimming took 4 bases from V and 8 from J; bases not matched to a gene: 8. This CDR3 spans 14 amino acids. The CDR3 DNA sequence: TGCAGCGTTGGGACTAGCGGTCTACGTGATGAGCAGTTCTTC. This sequence encodes CSVGTSGLRDEQFF.

This clone is classed as medium-sized. This chain uses TRBV7-2 with TRBJ2-1; D might be TRBD1 (5 bases). CDR3 size: 16 residues. Deletions cut 5 bases from V and 5 bases from J, with 19 bases between. Germline V gene sequence: CDR1 SGHTA, CDR2 FQGNSA. DNA for the CDR3: TGTGCCAGCAGCCCGCCGACAGCTCCTAAAAACAATGAGCAGTTCTTC. Its protein product is CASSPPTAPKNNEQFF.